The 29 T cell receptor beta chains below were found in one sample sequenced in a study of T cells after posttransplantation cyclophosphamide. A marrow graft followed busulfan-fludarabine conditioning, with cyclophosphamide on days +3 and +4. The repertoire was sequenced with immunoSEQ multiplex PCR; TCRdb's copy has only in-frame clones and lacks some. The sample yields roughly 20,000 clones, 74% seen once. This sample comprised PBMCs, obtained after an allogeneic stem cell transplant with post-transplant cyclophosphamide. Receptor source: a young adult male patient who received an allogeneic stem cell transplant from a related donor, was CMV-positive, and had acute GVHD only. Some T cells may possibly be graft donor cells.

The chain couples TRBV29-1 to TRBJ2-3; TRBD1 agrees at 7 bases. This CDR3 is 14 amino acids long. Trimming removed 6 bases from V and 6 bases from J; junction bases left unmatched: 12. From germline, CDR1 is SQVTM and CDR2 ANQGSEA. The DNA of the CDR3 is TGCAGCGTGGGCGTTGCAGGGGGTAGGGATACGCAGTATTTT. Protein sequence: CSVGVAGGRDTQYF.

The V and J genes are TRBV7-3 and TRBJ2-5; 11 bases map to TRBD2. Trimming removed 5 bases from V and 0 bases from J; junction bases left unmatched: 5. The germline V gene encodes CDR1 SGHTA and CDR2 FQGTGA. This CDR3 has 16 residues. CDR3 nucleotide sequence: TGTGCCAGCAGCCTAATAGCGGGGGGGTACCAAGAGACCCAGTACTTC. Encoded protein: CASSLIAGGYQETQYF.

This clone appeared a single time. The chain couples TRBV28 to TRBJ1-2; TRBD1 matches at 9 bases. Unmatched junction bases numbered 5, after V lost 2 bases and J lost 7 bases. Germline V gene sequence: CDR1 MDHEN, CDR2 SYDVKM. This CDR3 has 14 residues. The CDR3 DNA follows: TGTGCCAGCAGTTTACTACAGGGGGCTTTTGGCTACACCTTC. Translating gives CASSLLQGAFGYTF.

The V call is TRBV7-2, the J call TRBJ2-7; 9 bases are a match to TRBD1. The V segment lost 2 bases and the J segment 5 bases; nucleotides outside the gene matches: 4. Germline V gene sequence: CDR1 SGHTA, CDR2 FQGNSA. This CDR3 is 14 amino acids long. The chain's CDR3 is CASSLRDRVDEQYF. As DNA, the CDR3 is TGTGCCAGCAGCTTACGGGACAGGGTCGACGAGCAGTACTTC. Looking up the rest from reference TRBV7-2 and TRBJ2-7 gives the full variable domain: GAGVSQSPSNKVTEKGKDVELRCDPISGHTALYWYRQSLGQGLEFLIYFQGNSAPDKSGLPSDRFSAERTGGSVSTLTIQRTQQEDSAVYLCASSLRDRVDEQYFGPGTRLTVT.

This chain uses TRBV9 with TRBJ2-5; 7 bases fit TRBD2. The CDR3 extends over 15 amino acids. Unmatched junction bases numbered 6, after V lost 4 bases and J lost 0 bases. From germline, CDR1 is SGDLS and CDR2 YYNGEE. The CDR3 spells CASSPLAVYQETQYF. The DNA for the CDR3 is TGTGCCAGCAGCCCCCTAGCGGTGTACCAAGAGACCCAGTACTTC.

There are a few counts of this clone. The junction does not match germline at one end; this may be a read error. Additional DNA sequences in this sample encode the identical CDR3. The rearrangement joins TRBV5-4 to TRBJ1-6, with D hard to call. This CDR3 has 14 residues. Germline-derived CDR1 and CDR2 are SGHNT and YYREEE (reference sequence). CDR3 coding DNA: TGCGCCAGCAGCCATTTGACTTATAATTCACCCCTCCACTTT. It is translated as CASSHLTYNSPLHF. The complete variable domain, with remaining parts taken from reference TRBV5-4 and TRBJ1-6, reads ETGVTQSPTHLIKTRGQQVTLRCSSQSGHNTVSWYQQALGQGPQFIFQYYREEENGRGNFPPRFSGLQFPNYSSELNVNALELDDSALYLCASSHLTYNSPLHFGNGTRLTVT.

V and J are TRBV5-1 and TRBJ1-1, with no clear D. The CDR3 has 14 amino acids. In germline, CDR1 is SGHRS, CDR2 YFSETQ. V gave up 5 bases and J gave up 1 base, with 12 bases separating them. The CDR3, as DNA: TGCGCCAGCAGTACCATGACGGGGAACACTGAAGCTTTCTTT. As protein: CASSTMTGNTEAFF.

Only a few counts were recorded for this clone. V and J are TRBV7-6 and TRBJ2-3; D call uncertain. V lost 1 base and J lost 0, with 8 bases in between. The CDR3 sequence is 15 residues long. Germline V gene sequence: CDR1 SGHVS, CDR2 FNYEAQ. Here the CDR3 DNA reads TGTGCCAGCAGCTTAGGGCTTCCTAGCACAGATACGCAGTATTTT. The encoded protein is CASSLGLPSTDTQYF. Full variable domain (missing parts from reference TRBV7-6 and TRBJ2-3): GAGVSQSPRYKVTKRGQDVALRCDPISGHVSLYWYRQALGQGPEFLTYFNYEAQQDKSGLPNDRFSAERPEGSISTLTIQRTEQRDSAMYRCASSLGLPSTDTQYFGPGTRLTVL.

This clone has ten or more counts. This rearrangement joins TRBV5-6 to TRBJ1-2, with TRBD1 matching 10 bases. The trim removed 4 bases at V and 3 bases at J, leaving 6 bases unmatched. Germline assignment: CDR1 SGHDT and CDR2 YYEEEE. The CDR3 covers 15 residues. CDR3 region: CASSPGTGADYGYTF. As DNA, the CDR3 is TGTGCCAGCAGCCCCGGGACAGGGGCTGACTATGGCTACACCTTC.

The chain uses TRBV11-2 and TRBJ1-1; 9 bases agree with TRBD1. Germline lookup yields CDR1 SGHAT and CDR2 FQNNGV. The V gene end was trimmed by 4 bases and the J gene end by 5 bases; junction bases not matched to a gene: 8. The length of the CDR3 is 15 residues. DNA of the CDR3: TGTGCCAGCAGCTCCTCACAGGGGGCGCGGACTGAAGCTTTCTTT. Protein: CASSSSQGARTEAFF.

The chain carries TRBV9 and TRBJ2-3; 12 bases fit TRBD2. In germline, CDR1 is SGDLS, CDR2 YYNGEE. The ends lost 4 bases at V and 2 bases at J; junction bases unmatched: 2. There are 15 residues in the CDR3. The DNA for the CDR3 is TGTGCCAGCAGCTGGACTAGCGGGGCCACAGATACGCAGTATTTT. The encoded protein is CASSWTSGATDTQYF.

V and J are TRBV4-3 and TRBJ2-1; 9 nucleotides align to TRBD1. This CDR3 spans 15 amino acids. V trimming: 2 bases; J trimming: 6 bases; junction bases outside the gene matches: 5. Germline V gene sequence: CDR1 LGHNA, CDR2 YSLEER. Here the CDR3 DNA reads TGCGCCAGCAGCCAATCCTGGACAGGGGCCAATGAGCAGTTCTTC. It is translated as CASSQSWTGANEQFF.

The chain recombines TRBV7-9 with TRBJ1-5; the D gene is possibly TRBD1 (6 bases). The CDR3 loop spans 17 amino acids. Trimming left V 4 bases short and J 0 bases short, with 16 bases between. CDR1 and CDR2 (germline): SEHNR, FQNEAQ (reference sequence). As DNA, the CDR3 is TGTGCCAGCAGCTCGAGCGTAGGGGGTTTTAGCAATCAGCCCCAGCATTTT. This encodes CASSSSVGGFSNQPQHF.

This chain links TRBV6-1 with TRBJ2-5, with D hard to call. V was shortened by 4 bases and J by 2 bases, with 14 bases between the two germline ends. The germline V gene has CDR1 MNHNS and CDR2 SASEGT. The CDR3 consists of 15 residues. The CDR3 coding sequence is TGTGCCAGCAGTGCAAGCTGGGCTCCTCAAGAGACCCAGTACTTC. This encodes CASSASWAPQETQYF.

Here the CDR3 DNA reads TGTGCCAGCAGCTTCATCGCGGGACCACTAGCGGGGGGTTACTACGAGCAGTACTTC. Amino acid sequence: CASSFIAGPLAGGYYEQYF. This chain links TRBV7-9 with TRBJ2-7; 12 bases are a match to TRBD2. The trim removed 3 bases at V and 3 bases at J, leaving 15 bases unmatched. Germline V lookup: CDR1 SEHNR, CDR2 FQNEAQ (reference sequence). This CDR3 spans 19 amino acids.

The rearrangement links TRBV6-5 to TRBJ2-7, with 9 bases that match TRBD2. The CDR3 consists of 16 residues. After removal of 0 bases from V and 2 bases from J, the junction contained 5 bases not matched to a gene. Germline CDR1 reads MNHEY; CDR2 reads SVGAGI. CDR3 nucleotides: TGTGCCAGCAGTTACTCCGTATTAGCGGGGGCCTACGAGCAGTACTTC. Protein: CASSYSVLAGAYEQYF.

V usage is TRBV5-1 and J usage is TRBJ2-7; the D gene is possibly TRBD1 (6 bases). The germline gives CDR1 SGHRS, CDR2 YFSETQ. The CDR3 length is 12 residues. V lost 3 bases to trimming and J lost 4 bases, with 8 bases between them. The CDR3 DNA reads TGCGCCAGCAGCTACCAGGGGTACGAGCAGTACTTC. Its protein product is CASSYQGYEQYF.

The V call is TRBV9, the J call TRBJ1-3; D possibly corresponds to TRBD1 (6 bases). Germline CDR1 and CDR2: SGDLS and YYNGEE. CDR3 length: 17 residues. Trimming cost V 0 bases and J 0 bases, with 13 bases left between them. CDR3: CASSVVPDSLSGNTIYF. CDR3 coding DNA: TGTGCCAGCAGCGTAGTACCGGACAGCCTCTCTGGAAACACCATATATTTT.

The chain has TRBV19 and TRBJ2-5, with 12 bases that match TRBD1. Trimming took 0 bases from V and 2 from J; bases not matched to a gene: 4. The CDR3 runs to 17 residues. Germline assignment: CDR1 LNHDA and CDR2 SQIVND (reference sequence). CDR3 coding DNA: TGTGCCAGTAGTATAGAGGGGACAGGGGGCATACAAGAGACCCAGTACTTC. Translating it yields CASSIEGTGGIQETQYF.

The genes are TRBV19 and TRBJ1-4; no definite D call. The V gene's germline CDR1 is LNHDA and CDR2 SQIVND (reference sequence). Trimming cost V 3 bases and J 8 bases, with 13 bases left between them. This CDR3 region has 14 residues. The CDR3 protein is CASSIRGLREKLFF. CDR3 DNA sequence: TGTGCCAGTAGTATTAGAGGGTTGCGGGAAAAACTGTTTTTT.

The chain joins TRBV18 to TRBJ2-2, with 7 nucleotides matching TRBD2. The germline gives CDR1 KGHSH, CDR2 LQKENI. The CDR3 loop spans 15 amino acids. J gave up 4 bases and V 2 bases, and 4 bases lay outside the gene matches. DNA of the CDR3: TGTGCCAGCTCACCAGTAACGGGGGGCACCGGGGAGCTGTTTTTT. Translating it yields CASSPVTGGTGELFF.

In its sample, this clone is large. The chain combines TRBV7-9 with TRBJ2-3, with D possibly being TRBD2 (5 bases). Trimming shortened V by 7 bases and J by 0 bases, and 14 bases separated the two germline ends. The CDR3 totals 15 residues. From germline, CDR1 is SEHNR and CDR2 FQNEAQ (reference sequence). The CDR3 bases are TGTGCCAGCAACAGTAAAGCGGATAGCACAGATACGCAGTATTTT. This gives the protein CASNSKADSTDTQYF.

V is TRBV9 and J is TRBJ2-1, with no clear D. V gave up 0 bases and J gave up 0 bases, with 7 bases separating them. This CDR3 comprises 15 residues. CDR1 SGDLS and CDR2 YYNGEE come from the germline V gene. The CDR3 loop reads CASSVEMSSYNEQFF. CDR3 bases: TGTGCCAGCAGCGTAGAAATGAGCTCCTACAATGAGCAGTTCTTC. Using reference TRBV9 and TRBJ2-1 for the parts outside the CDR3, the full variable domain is DSGVTQTPKHLITATGQRVTLRCSPRSGDLSVYWYQQSLDQGLQFLIQYYNGEERAKGNILERFSAQQFPDLHSELNLSSLELGDSALYFCASSVEMSSYNEQFFGPGTRLTVL.

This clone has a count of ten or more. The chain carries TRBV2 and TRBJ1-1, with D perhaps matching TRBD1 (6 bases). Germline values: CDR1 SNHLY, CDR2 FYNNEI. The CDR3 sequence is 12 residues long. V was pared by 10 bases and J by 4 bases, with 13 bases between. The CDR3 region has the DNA TGTGCCAACCGAGGGGGTGTCACTGAAGCTTTCTTT. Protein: CANRGGVTEAFF.

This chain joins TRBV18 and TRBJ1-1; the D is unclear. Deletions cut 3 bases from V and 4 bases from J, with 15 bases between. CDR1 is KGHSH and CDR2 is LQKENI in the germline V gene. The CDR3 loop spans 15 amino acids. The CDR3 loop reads CASSPLELVGTEAFF. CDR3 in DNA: TGTGCCAGCTCACCCCTCGAGTTGGTCGGCACTGAAGCTTTCTTT. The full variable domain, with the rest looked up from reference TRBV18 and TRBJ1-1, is NAGVMQNPRHLVRRRGQEARLRCSPMKGHSHVYWYRQLPEEGLKFMVYLQKENIIDESGMPKERFSAEFPKEGPSILRIQQVVRGDSAAYFCASSPLELVGTEAFFGQGTRLTVV.

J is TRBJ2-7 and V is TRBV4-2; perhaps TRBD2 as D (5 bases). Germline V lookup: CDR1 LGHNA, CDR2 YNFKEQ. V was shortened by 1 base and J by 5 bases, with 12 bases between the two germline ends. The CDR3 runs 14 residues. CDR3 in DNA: TGTGCCAGCAGCCAAGTGGTGGCGCGGGACGAGCAGTACTTC. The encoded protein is CASSQVVARDEQYF.

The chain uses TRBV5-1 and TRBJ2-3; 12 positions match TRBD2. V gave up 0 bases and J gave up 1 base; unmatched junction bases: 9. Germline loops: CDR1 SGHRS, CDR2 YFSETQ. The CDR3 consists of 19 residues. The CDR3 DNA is TGCGCCAGCAGCTTGGCAGCTAGCGGGGGGGCGAAGGGCACAGATACGCAGTATTTT. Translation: CASSLAASGGAKGTDTQYF.

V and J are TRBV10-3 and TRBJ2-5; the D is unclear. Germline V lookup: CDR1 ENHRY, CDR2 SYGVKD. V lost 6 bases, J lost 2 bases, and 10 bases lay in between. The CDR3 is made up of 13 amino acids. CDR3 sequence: CAISPRPQETQYF. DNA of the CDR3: TGTGCCATCAGCCCGCGGCCTCAAGAGACCCAGTACTTC.

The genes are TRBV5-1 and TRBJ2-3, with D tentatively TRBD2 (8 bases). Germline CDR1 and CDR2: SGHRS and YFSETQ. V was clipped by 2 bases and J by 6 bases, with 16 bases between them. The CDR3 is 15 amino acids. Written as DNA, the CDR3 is TGCGCCAGCAGCTTAGGGGGCGGGGGGCGTGATACGCAGTATTTT. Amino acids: CASSLGGGGRDTQYF.